These 30 T cell receptor beta chains were sequenced from one sample in a study of monozygotic twins with inflammatory bowel disease (dated by TCRdb to the late 2010s). Libraries were built with 5' RACE. The reads were generated on an Illumina HiSeq 2500. After the reads were reprocessed by TCRdb, one entry was made per CDR3 protein sequence, with no DNA. The table kept for this sample lists more than 100,000 distinct CDR3 sequences. The ten largest clones take up approximately 2% of the sample. Sequenced input: blood. The receptors originated from a human donor with ulcerative colitis or Crohn's disease, or a healthy co-twin of an affected twin (not recorded which).

This chain connects TRBV20-1 to TRBJ1-5; without DNA, the TCRdb call of TRBD1 cannot be checked. The CDR3 runs 15 residues. Germline V gives CDR1 DFQATT, CDR2 SNEGSKA (reference sequence). This chain's CDR3 is CSAHRQGILDQPQHF.

The chain carries TRBV23-1 and TRBJ2-7; the D gene TCRdb calls, TRBD1, cannot be checked with no DNA. TRBV23-1 is placed among ORFs of uncertain function. This CDR3 is 14 amino acids long. The CDR3 region is CASGSGDRECEQYF.

This chain joins TRBV11-2 and TRBJ2-7; TCRdb's D call of TRBD1 is untestable without DNA. The length of the CDR3 is 17 residues. Looked up from germline, CDR1 is SGHAT and CDR2 is FQNNGV. CDR3 in amino acids: CASSLDTSAGQNYEQYF.

The J gene is TRBJ2-1, the V gene TRBV20-1; as DNA is missing, the TRBD2 call by TCRdb cannot be tested. Germline V gives CDR1 DFQATT, CDR2 SNEGSKA (reference sequence). There are 17 residues in the CDR3. CDR3 in amino acids: CSARDYLLLAGGHEQFF.

The rearrangement joins TRBV6-6 to TRBJ2-7; the D gene TCRdb calls, TRBD1, cannot be checked with no DNA. Germline loops: CDR1 MNHNY, CDR2 SVGAGI (reference sequence). CDR3 length: 13 residues. CDR3 sequence reads: CASSYQQGGEQYF.

The rearrangement links TRBV7-2 to TRBJ2-5. Germline CDR1 and CDR2: SGHTA and FQGNSA. This CDR3 is built from 15 residues. The CDR3 spells CASSLNGHGKETQYF.

The rearrangement links TRBV12-3 or TRBV12-4 to TRBJ1-2. The CDR3 has 13 amino acids. CDR3 protein: CASTGSTHYGYTF.

The V and J genes are TRBV20-1 and TRBJ2-7; the TCRdb call, TRBD1, lacks DNA for checking. The germline V gene has CDR1 DFQATT and CDR2 SNEGSKA (reference sequence). The CDR3 covers 14 residues. The CDR3 sequence is CSSTGTGSGYEQYF.

The chain recombines TRBV5-1 with TRBJ2-7; TCRdb reports TRBD1, a call that lacks DNA to check it against. This CDR3 spans 16 amino acids. Germline V gene data show CDR1 as SGHRS and CDR2 as YFSETQ. CDR3 sequence: CASSLGPGQGFDEQYF.

V and J are TRBV9 and TRBJ2-1; TCRdb's D call of TRBD2 is untestable without DNA. This CDR3 comprises 15 residues. Germline loops: CDR1 SGDLS, CDR2 YYNGEE. CDR3 amino acids: CASSVGLENYNEQFF.

V is TRBV5-1 and J is TRBJ1-4; the TRBD1 assignment by TCRdb is unverifiable without DNA. Germline-derived CDR1 and CDR2 are SGHRS and YFSETQ. CDR3 size: 15 residues. The CDR3 loop reads CASSLSGTGNEKLFF.

The genes are TRBV9 and TRBJ2-5; the D call from TCRdb, TRBD2, cannot be confirmed without DNA. CDR3 size: 15 residues. Per germline, CDR1 SGDLS and CDR2 YYNGEE. The CDR3 loop is CASSSGLAAQETQYF. The full variable domain, in which reference TRBV9 and TRBJ2-5 provide the parts outside the CDR3, is DSGVTQTPKHLITATGQRVTLRCSPRSGDLSVYWYQQSLDQGLQFLIQYYNGEERAKGNILERFSAQQFPDLHSELNLSSLELGDSALYFCASSSGLAAQETQYFGPGTRLLVL.

The gene calls are TRBV5-1 and TRBJ2-7; TCRdb's D call, TRBD1, is unchecked because there is no DNA. This CDR3 is built from 15 residues. In germline, CDR1 is SGHRS, CDR2 YFSETQ. CDR3 amino acids: CASSQDTGDPYEQYF.

CDR3 region: CASSPVPSGRVAYEQYF. This chain uses TRBV28 with TRBJ2-7; the D gene TCRdb calls, TRBD2, cannot be checked with no DNA. The CDR3 consists of 17 residues. Germline CDR1 reads MDHEN; CDR2 reads SYDVKM.

The chain links TRBV7-6 to TRBJ2-7; TCRdb lists TRBD1, though no DNA is available to test this call. Per the germline V gene, CDR1 is SGHVS and CDR2 is FNYEAQ. The CDR3 totals 14 residues. This CDR3 is CASSGTARGYEQYF.

The chain is built from TRBV20-1 and TRBJ1-5. The CDR3 has 13 residues. From germline, CDR1 is DFQATT and CDR2 SNEGSKA (reference sequence). The CDR3 protein is CSAEGYSNQPQHF.

This chain joins TRBV7-9 and TRBJ2-3; with no DNA, the TCRdb D assignment of TRBD2 cannot be verified. The CDR3 extends over 15 amino acids. Germline V gene sequence: CDR1 SEHNR, CDR2 FQNEAQ (reference sequence). Here the CDR3 reads CASSLWTTITDTQYF.

This chain joins TRBV6-2 or TRBV6-3 and TRBJ2-3; there is no DNA to check the TCRdb D call of TRBD2. The V gene's germline CDR1 is MNHEY and CDR2 SVGEGT. CDR3 length equals 14 residues. CDR3 residues: CASKRAGFTDTQYF.

The chain has TRBV5-1 and TRBJ1-5. This CDR3 comprises 16 residues. Germline lookup yields CDR1 SGHRS and CDR2 YFSETQ. The CDR3 loop reads CASSLYGMDSNQPQHF.

This rearrangement joins TRBV4-2 to TRBJ2-2; TCRdb returns TRBD2, unconfirmable since there is no DNA. The length of the CDR3 is 23 residues. Germline V CDR1 and CDR2: LGHNA, YNFKEQ. The CDR3 sequence: CASSPRGLAGKNIVFANTGELFF.

V and J are TRBV7-2 and TRBJ1-4; TCRdb outputs TRBD1, but without DNA this stays unchecked. The germline V gene encodes CDR1 SGHTA and CDR2 FQGNSA. This CDR3 is built from 17 residues. CDR3: CASSLSGRPRGTEKLFF.

This chain joins TRBV6-2 or TRBV6-3 and TRBJ1-1; TCRdb returns TRBD1, unconfirmable since there is no DNA. This CDR3 contains 16 residues. Looked up from germline, CDR1 is MNHEY and CDR2 is SVGEGT. The CDR3 reads CASSYRQGGMNTEAFF.

The V gene is TRBV4-2, the J gene TRBJ2-7. The germline V gene has CDR1 LGHNA and CDR2 YNFKEQ. There are 11 residues in the CDR3. CDR3 protein: CASSRSDEQYF.

This sequence joins TRBV5-1 and TRBJ2-2; the TRBD1 assignment by TCRdb is unverifiable without DNA. Per the germline V gene, CDR1 is SGHRS and CDR2 is YFSETQ. The CDR3 covers 16 residues. The CDR3 spells CASSPGQTSVTGELFF.

The chain combines TRBV20-1 with TRBJ1-1; TCRdb calls TRBD1, which cannot be checked without DNA. The CDR3 runs 14 residues. Germline V CDR1 and CDR2: DFQATT, SNEGSKA (reference sequence). The CDR3 here is CSASLQGRHTEAFF.

V and J are TRBV27 and TRBJ1-2. CDR1 and CDR2 (germline): MNHEY, SMNVEV (reference sequence). The CDR3 length is 12 residues. CDR3 sequence reads: CASSFSGSGYTF.

V usage is TRBV3-1 and J usage is TRBJ2-6; TCRdb proposes TRBD1, but this gene call is untestable without DNA. The CDR3 is made up of 18 amino acids. Per the germline V gene, CDR1 is LGHDT and CDR2 is YNNKEL (reference sequence). The CDR3 is CASTRGGGTWSGANVLTF.

This chain connects TRBV7-8 to TRBJ2-7; the D call from TCRdb, TRBD1, cannot be confirmed without DNA. The CDR3 contains 13 residues. Germline assignment: CDR1 SGHVS and CDR2 FQNEAQ. The CDR3 loop is CASSTGGESKQYF.

The chain's CDR3 is CASTNRANSRYEQYF. J is TRBJ2-7 and V is TRBV7-9. CDR1 and CDR2 from the germline V gene are SEHNR and FQNEAQ (reference sequence). The CDR3 is made up of 15 amino acids.

The rearrangement joins TRBV28 to TRBJ2-3; no DNA is available, so the TRBD1 call from TCRdb remains unchecked. In germline, CDR1 is MDHEN, CDR2 SYDVKM. The length of the CDR3 is 15 residues. CDR3 sequence: CASSTTTGWADTQYF.